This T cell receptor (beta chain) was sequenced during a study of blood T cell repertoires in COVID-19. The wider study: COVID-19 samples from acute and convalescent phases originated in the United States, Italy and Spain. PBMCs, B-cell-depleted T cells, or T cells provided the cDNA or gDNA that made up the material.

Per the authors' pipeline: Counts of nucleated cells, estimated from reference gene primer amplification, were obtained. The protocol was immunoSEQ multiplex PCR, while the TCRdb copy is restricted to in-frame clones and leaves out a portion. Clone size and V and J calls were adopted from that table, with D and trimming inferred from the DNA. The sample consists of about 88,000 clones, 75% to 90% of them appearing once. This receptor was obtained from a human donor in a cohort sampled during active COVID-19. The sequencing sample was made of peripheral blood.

The CDR3 sequence is CATRGLGGSNEQFF. In nucleotides, the CDR3 is TGTGCCACCAGGGGACTAGGCGGGTCGAATGAGCAGTTCTTC. V is TRBV24-1 and J is TRBJ2-1; 8 bases fit TRBD2. V gave up 7 bases and J gave up 7 bases; unmatched junction bases: 8. From germline, CDR1 is KGHDR and CDR2 SFDVKD. The CDR3 spans 14 residues.